Below, 6 T cell receptor beta chains from the same sample are listed, as sequenced in a study of blood T cell repertoires in COVID-19 (TCRdb year 2020). Library construction relied on the immunoSEQ multiplex PCR assay. The table comes from immuneACCESS by way of TCRdb, which keeps in-frame sequences with V and J called. Part of the clones is missing from these tables; in studies checked, under half for an unresolved V gene and the rest for unknown reasons. Within this sample are some 500,000 clones, with around 90% of them counted one time only. The ten top clones hold 7.5% to 9.5% of the sample. The source material was peripheral blood. These receptors originate from a woman in her forties or fifties with COVID-19, enrolled during active disease.

The rearrangement uses TRBV6-2 or TRBV6-3 and TRBJ2-7; D call uncertain. Trimming cost V 4 bases and J 3 bases, with 13 bases left between them. In germline, CDR1 is MNHEY, CDR2 SVGEGT. This CDR3 spans 14 amino acids. For the CDR3, the DNA is TGTGCCAGCAGTTCCTCGGCTCTCCGCTACGAGCAGTACTTC. It encodes CASSSSALRYEQYF.

V usage is TRBV5-6 and J usage is TRBJ1-4; 8 bases are a match to TRBD1. Trimming cost V 2 bases and J 10 bases; bases outside gene matches: 10. The CDR3 runs to 15 residues. Germline values: CDR1 SGHDT, CDR2 YYEEEE. The CDR3 here is CASSLPGQVDGKLFF. In DNA, the CDR3 is TGTGCCAGCAGCTTACCGGGACAGGTCGATGGAAAACTGTTTTTT.

V is TRBV2 and J is TRBJ2-7; no reliable D call. The germline V gene encodes CDR1 SNHLY and CDR2 FYNNEI. V lost 5 bases and J lost 5, with 10 bases in between. The CDR3 has 12 residues. The CDR3 DNA follows: TGTGCCAGCAGTAATGGGCCGAACGAGCAGTACTTC. Amino acid sequence: CASSNGPNEQYF.

The chain joins TRBV5-1 to TRBJ1-1; TRBD1 agrees at 10 bases. There are 16 residues in the CDR3. The junction had 10 bases not matched to a gene; V was cut back by 4 bases and J by 4 bases. CDR1 is SGHRS and CDR2 is YFSETQ in the germline V gene. Here the CDR3 reads CASSPGQGEVSTEAFF. The CDR3 DNA reads TGCGCCAGCAGCCCCGGACAGGGGGAGGTGAGCACTGAAGCTTTCTTT.

V gene TRBV9 combines with J gene TRBJ1-1; no clear D gene. Trimming cost V 4 bases and J 4 bases, with 14 bases left between them. This CDR3 contains 14 residues. The germline gives CDR1 SGDLS, CDR2 YYNGEE. DNA for the CDR3: TGTGCCAGCAGCCCCGGAGGGAGCGTCACTGAAGCTTTCTTT. This gives the protein CASSPGGSVTEAFF.

This rearrangement joins TRBV4-2 to TRBJ2-5; 12 bases agree with TRBD2. V lost 5 bases, J lost 4 bases, and 17 bases stayed unmatched. CDR3 length: 19 amino acids. Germline values: CDR1 LGHNA, CDR2 YNFKEQ. The CDR3 here is CASSSRGLAGGPAAETQYF. DNA of the CDR3: TGTGCCAGCAGCTCCCGGGGTCTAGCGGGGGGGCCAGCGGCAGAGACCCAGTACTTC.